The TCR beta chain described here comes from a study of regulatory and conventional T cells in RAG deficiency. The assay was immunoSEQ multiplex PCR, and TCRdb's table has in-frame clones only and misses some. The sample holds fewer than 35,000 clones, around 89% seen once. The CDR3 has 17 residues. In germline, CDR1 is SEHNR, CDR2 FQNEAQ (reference sequence). Trimming removed 3 bases at V and 2 bases at J, with 19 bases between. Comment on this clone: Its antigen remains unidentified.

Overall study results and limits: Shannon entropy was markedly lower and Simpson indices higher in RAG-deficient patients than control T-cell subsets. Omenn syndrome and CID/AS patients had 80 to 100-fold fewer unique Treg TCR beta sequences, versus around 9.4-fold elsewhere. Omenn patients showed >90% Treg-Tconv overlap and shorter CDR3 lengths.

Another study also made use of these data, one on regulatory T cells. That source adds: Primers: 52 TRBV forward and 13 TRBJ reverse. Regulatory T cells showed the strongest V-J pair restriction and V/J gene skewing among patient repertoires.

This receptor was taken from a human donor in good health. This chain connects TRBV7-9 to TRBJ2-5, with TRBD2 as a possible D gene (6 bases). The sample consisted of CD8+ T cells sorted from blood. The CDR3 DNA reads TGTGCCAGCAGCTTTTTACGGGTCCTAGCGAGACAAGAGACCCAGTACTTC. This translates into CASSFLRVLARQETQYF.